The next 13 T cell receptor beta chains were all read from a single sample in a study of beta chain features in type 1 diabetes. The study reverse transcribed the entire isolated RNA, so it sequenced expressed TCRB transcripts. Profiled with immunoSEQ multiplex PCR; TCRdb holds only in-frame clones, not every one. The data show 110,000 to 150,000 clones, with about 10% seen just once and about 0.61% held by the top ten. Sequencing was performed on central memory CD4+ T cells from blood. These receptors were collected from a man aged 18 to 30 in good health.

This clone occurred a few times. The V gene is TRBV5-1, the J gene TRBJ1-5, with TRBD1 matching 9 bases. Germline V gene lookup returns CDR1 SGHRS and CDR2 YFSETQ. Trimming at V came to 0 bases and at J to 3 bases, leaving 4 bases not matched to a gene. This CDR3 spans 16 amino acids. In DNA form, the CDR3 reads TGCGCCAGCAGCTTGGGGACAGGGGCGGACAATCAGCCCCAGCATTTT. This encodes CASSLGTGADNQPQHF. The complete variable domain, with remaining parts taken from reference TRBV5-1 and TRBJ1-5, reads KAGVTQTPRYLIKTRGQQVTLSCSPISGHRSVSWYQQTPGQGLQFLFEYFSETQRNKGNFPGRFSGRQFSNSRSEMNVSTLELGDSALYLCASSLGTGADNQPQHFGDGTRLSIL.

Ten or more counts support this clone. The chain recombines TRBV6-5 with TRBJ2-1; no clear D gene. The CDR3 has 11 residues. Germline V gives CDR1 MNHEY, CDR2 SVGAGI. The V gene lost 6 bases and the J gene lost 4 bases, with 4 bases spanning the gap. The CDR3 nucleotides read TGTGCCAGCAGATTATACAATGAGCAGTTCTTC. Amino acids: CASRLYNEQFF.

The chain links TRBV5-1 to TRBJ2-5, with D hard to call. V was trimmed by 0 bases and J by 6 bases, leaving 9 bases between them. The CDR3 is made up of 13 amino acids. Per germline, CDR1 SGHRS and CDR2 YFSETQ. Here the CDR3 reads CASSLGSVQTQYF. The CDR3 DNA reads as TGCGCCAGCAGCTTGGGATCGGTACAGACCCAGTACTTC. Combining the CDR3 with reference TRBV5-1 and TRBJ2-5 gives the whole variable domain KAGVTQTPRYLIKTRGQQVTLSCSPISGHRSVSWYQQTPGQGLQFLFEYFSETQRNKGNFPGRFSGRQFSNSRSEMNVSTLELGDSALYLCASSLGSVQTQYFGPGTRLLVL.

This clone was picked up a small number of times. V is TRBV19 and J is TRBJ1-1, with TRBD1 as a possible D gene (5 bases). Germline CDR1 and CDR2: LNHDA and SQIVND (reference sequence). Trimming removed 3 bases from V and 0 bases from J, with 8 bases in between. The CDR3 consists of 14 residues. As DNA, the CDR3 is TGTGCCAGTAGTATCCCCAGGGTGAACACTGAAGCTTTCTTT. Protein sequence: CASSIPRVNTEAFF.

The sample holds a few counts of this clone. DNA for the CDR3: TGCGCCAGCAGCTCAGGGATAGCTAACTATGGCTACACCTTC. Translated, it gives CASSSGIANYGYTF. The chain has TRBV5-1 and TRBJ1-2; possibly TRBD1 for D (5 bases). The V and J ends lost 3 bases and 0 bases respectively, with 9 bases between them. The length of the CDR3 is 14 residues. Germline lookup yields CDR1 SGHRS and CDR2 YFSETQ.

The chain recombines TRBV7-2 with TRBJ2-1, with no clear D. This CDR3 has 14 residues. The germline CDR1 and CDR2 sequences are SGHTA and FQGNSA. Between the trimmed V and J ends, which lost 6 bases and 0 bases, there was a span of 9 bases. CDR3 region: CASRSSGSYNEQFF. CDR3 nucleotides: TGTGCCAGCAGAAGTTCCGGCTCCTACAATGAGCAGTTCTTC.

J is TRBJ1-4 and V is TRBV2, with unresolved D. The germline V gene has CDR1 SNHLY and CDR2 FYNNEI. The CDR3 covers 13 residues. Trimming shortened V by 8 bases and J by 10 bases, and 17 bases separated the two germline ends. Here the CDR3 reads CASHTGEFGKLFF. In DNA, the CDR3 is TGTGCCAGCCACACTGGGGAGTTCGGAAAACTGTTTTTT.

This clone has a count of ten or more. The CDR3 DNA reads as TGTGCCAGCAGCCCAGGGACAGCCCAAGAGACCCAGTACTTC. Protein: CASSPGTAQETQYF. The chain uses TRBV7-9 and TRBJ2-5; 7 positions match TRBD1. In germline, CDR1 is SEHNR, CDR2 FQNEAQ (reference sequence). The ends lost 5 bases at V and 1 base at J; junction bases unmatched: 4. The CDR3 runs to 14 residues.

The J gene is TRBJ2-7, the V gene TRBV2; 9 bases line up with TRBD2. V lost 6 bases, J lost 6 bases, and 6 bases stayed unmatched. This CDR3 comprises 13 residues. Germline values: CDR1 SNHLY, CDR2 FYNNEI. The CDR3 here is CASRGTSLFEQYF. CDR3 coding DNA: TGTGCCAGCAGGGGGACTAGCCTCTTCGAGCAGTACTTC.

Only a few counts were recorded for this clone. V is TRBV5-1 and J is TRBJ2-3, with TRBD2 identical over 12 bases. Germline trimming cut 4 bases from V and 1 base from J; bases unmatched to any gene: 4. Per germline, CDR1 SGHRS and CDR2 YFSETQ. The CDR3 has 16 amino acids. Written as DNA, the CDR3 is TGCGCCAGCAGCCAGACTAGCGGGGGACGCACAGATACGCAGTATTTT. It yields the protein CASSQTSGGRTDTQYF.

The J gene is TRBJ1-1, the V gene TRBV11-2, with D perhaps TRBD1 (6 bases). Trimming took off 2 bases at V and 6 bases at J, with 13 bases between the two ends. The CDR3 contains 14 residues. Germline V gives CDR1 SGHAT, CDR2 FQNNGV. CDR3 in DNA: TGTGCCAGCAGCTTAAGGGGGGGAAATGCTGAAGCTTTCTTT. As protein: CASSLRGGNAEAFF. Full variable domain (rest looked up from reference TRBV11-2 and TRBJ1-1): EAGVAQSPRYKIIEKRQSVAFWCNPISGHATLYWYQQILGQGPKLLIQFQNNGVVDDSQLPKDRFSAERLKGVDSTLKIQPAKLEDSAVYLCASSLRGGNAEAFFGQGTRLTVV.

The rearrangement links TRBV7-7 to TRBJ2-5, with 7 bases fitting TRBD2. V gave up 0 bases and J gave up 2 bases; unmatched junction bases: 9. This CDR3 spans 17 amino acids. In germline, CDR1 is SSHAT, CDR2 FNYEAQ (reference sequence). CDR3 sequence (DNA): TGTGCCAGCAGCTTAGCCGGGGGACTAACCCTTCAAGAGACCCAGTACTTC. This sequence encodes CASSLAGGLTLQETQYF.

Written as DNA, the CDR3 is TGTGCCAGCAGCCAAGGGCGGGTAGCGGGGGCCGAGACCCAGTACTTC. It is translated as CASSQGRVAGAETQYF. The rearrangement links TRBV4-2 to TRBJ2-5; 9 bases are shared with TRBD2. The germline V gene encodes CDR1 LGHNA and CDR2 YNFKEQ. This CDR3 contains 16 residues. V dropped 1 base and J dropped 5; count of bases not matched to a gene: 8.